This is a list of T cell receptor beta chains from one sample in a study of T cell changes during pregnancy in multiple sclerosis. Profiled with immunoSEQ multiplex PCR; TCRdb holds only in-frame clones, not every one. The sample carries over 30,000 clones, under 95% recorded once. The material was CD4+ T cells from peripheral blood mononuclear cells, obtained in the second trimester of pregnancy. The receptors were sampled from a female donor in good health, enrolled as a control in a pregnancy study. CDR3s include the opening cysteine and the closing phenylalanine or tryptophan. The D gene is left open where the match is weak. Rows give clone size only sometimes, using once, few, many, or a class for an expanded clone.

CDR3nt: TGTGCCAGCAGCCAAGATATGCGGGCCCGACAGGGGATAGACGAGCAGTACTTC
CDR3aa: CASSQDMRARQGIDEQYF
d_gene: TRBD1
j_gene: TRBJ2-7
abundance: .
v_gene: TRBV4-2

CDR3nt: TGTGCCAGCAGCTTGGGTAGCGTTGGGCCCCAGCATTTT
CDR3aa: CASSLGSVGPQHF
d_gene: .
j_gene: TRBJ1-5
abundance: .
v_gene: TRBV5-8

CDR3nt: TGTGCCAGCTCGAGGGACATGACCGGGGAGCTGTTTTTT
CDR3aa: CASSRDMTGELFF
d_gene: .
j_gene: TRBJ2-2
abundance: .
v_gene: TRBV18

CDR3nt: TGTGCCAGCAGCTCAGCCAGGGGGAACACTGAAGCTTTCTTT
CDR3aa: CASSSARGNTEAFF
d_gene: .
j_gene: TRBJ1-1
abundance: .
v_gene: TRBV7-3

CDR3nt: TGTGCCAGCAGCCCCGACACGAACTATGGCTACACCTTC
CDR3aa: CASSPDTNYGYTF
d_gene: .
j_gene: TRBJ1-2
abundance: .
v_gene: TRBV9

CDR3nt: TGTGCCAGTAGTATACGGCAGGGTATTGAGACCCAGTACTTC
CDR3aa: CASSIRQGIETQYF
d_gene: .
j_gene: TRBJ2-5
abundance: .
v_gene: TRBV19

CDR3nt: TGTGCCAGCAGCTCTAGACTAGCGGATAGCACAGATACGCAGTATTTT
CDR3aa: CASSSRLADSTDTQYF
d_gene: TRBD2
j_gene: TRBJ2-3
abundance: .
v_gene: TRBV9

CDR3nt: TGTGCCAGCAGCGTAAGACAGGCCCTTAGCGAGCAGTACTTC
CDR3aa: CASSVRQALSEQYF
d_gene: .
j_gene: TRBJ2-7
abundance: .
v_gene: TRBV9

CDR3nt: TGTGCCAGCAGCATGACAGGGAGCTCCATATATTTT
CDR3aa: CASSMTGSSIYF
d_gene: TRBD1
j_gene: TRBJ1-3
abundance: .
v_gene: TRBV7-2

CDR3nt: TGTGCCAGCTCACCGGTACCTCTTTACGGGGACACTGAAGCTTTCTTT
CDR3aa: CASSPVPLYGDTEAFF
d_gene: .
j_gene: TRBJ1-1
abundance: .
v_gene: TRBV18

CDR3nt: TGTGCCAGCAGCCAAGAGTCGCTCTATTCCACCGGGGAGCTGTTTTTT
CDR3aa: CASSQESLYSTGELFF
d_gene: .
j_gene: TRBJ2-2
abundance: .
v_gene: TRBV4-2

CDR3nt: TGTGCCAGCAGCTTAAATAATGGACAGGGTACTGAAAAACTGTTTTTT
CDR3aa: CASSLNNGQGTEKLFF
d_gene: TRBD1
j_gene: TRBJ1-4
abundance: .
v_gene: TRBV7-6

CDR3nt: TGTGCCAGCTCACAACAGGGTTTTACCTATGGCTACACCTTC
CDR3aa: CASSQQGFTYGYTF
d_gene: .
j_gene: TRBJ1-2
abundance: .
v_gene: TRBV18

CDR3nt: TGCGCCAGCAGCTTGGCCGCGGCGGGGGTATACAATGAGCAGTTCTTC
CDR3aa: CASSLAAAGVYNEQFF
d_gene: TRBD2
j_gene: TRBJ2-1
abundance: .
v_gene: TRBV5-1

CDR3nt: TGTGCCAGCAGTGAACAAGGGGCTGGTAATGGCTACACCTTC
CDR3aa: CASSEQGAGNGYTF
d_gene: .
j_gene: TRBJ1-2
abundance: .
v_gene: TRBV2

CDR3nt: TGTGCCAGCAGCTTGGGTGGGGGGGGTAGCCAGCCCCAGCATTTT
CDR3aa: CASSLGGGGSQPQHF
d_gene: .
j_gene: TRBJ1-5
abundance: .
v_gene: TRBV5-4

CDR3nt: TGTGCCAGCAGTGTGTCAGGTGGGCCAGATACGCAGTATTTT
CDR3aa: CASSVSGGPDTQYF
d_gene: .
j_gene: TRBJ2-3
abundance: once
v_gene: TRBV6-4

CDR3nt: TGCGCCAGCAGCACAACGGGAGCGAACACCGGGGAGCTGTTTTTT
CDR3aa: CASSTTGANTGELFF
d_gene: .
j_gene: TRBJ2-2
abundance: .
v_gene: TRBV5-1

CDR3nt: TGTGCCAGCAGCCCGCGCCTCGGTAGCGGGGGGATTGAGCAGTTCTTC
CDR3aa: CASSPRLGSGGIEQFF
d_gene: TRBD2
j_gene: TRBJ2-1
abundance: .
v_gene: TRBV7-2

CDR3nt: TGTGCCAGCAGCATGAGCGGGTCTGGGGCCAACGTCCTGACTTTC
CDR3aa: CASSMSGSGANVLTF
d_gene: .
j_gene: TRBJ2-6
abundance: .
v_gene: TRBV6-5

CDR3nt: TGTGCCAGCAGCTTAGCGGACAGGGGGCCTTTTTTCGTTCTTGACTACGAGCAGTACTTC
CDR3aa: CASSLADRGPFFVLDYEQYF
d_gene: TRBD1
j_gene: TRBJ2-7
abundance: .
v_gene: TRBV7-8

CDR3nt: TGTGCCAGTAGTCCGCAGGGGGCATCTGAAGCTTTCTTT
CDR3aa: CASSPQGASEAFF
d_gene: TRBD1
j_gene: TRBJ1-1
abundance: .
v_gene: TRBV19

CDR3nt: TGTGCCAGTAGTACTCCGGGACTAAGCACAGATACGCAGTATTTT
CDR3aa: CASSTPGLSTDTQYF
d_gene: TRBD2
j_gene: TRBJ2-3
abundance: .
v_gene: TRBV19

CDR3nt: TGTGCCACCATAGATCTCTCCTCTGGAAACACCATATATTTT
CDR3aa: CATIDLSSGNTIYF
d_gene: .
j_gene: TRBJ1-3
abundance: .
v_gene: TRBV19

CDR3nt: TGCGCCAGCAGCACAGGGACACGTATGAACACTGAAGCTTTCTTT
CDR3aa: CASSTGTRMNTEAFF
d_gene: .
j_gene: TRBJ1-1
abundance: .
v_gene: TRBV5-1

CDR3nt: TGTGCCAGCAGTTTAGTAATGGCCTCGGGAGTTCAGTACTTC
CDR3aa: CASSLVMASGVQYF
d_gene: .
j_gene: TRBJ2-4
abundance: .
v_gene: TRBV27

CDR3nt: TGTGCCAGCAACCCCATAGGGGCCTCGAGGTTTTCACCCCTCCACTTT
CDR3aa: CASNPIGASRFSPLHF
d_gene: .
j_gene: TRBJ1-6
abundance: .
v_gene: TRBV28

CDR3nt: TGTGCCTGGAGTGTAAAGGTGGCTTCACATACGGGTGGCTACACCTTC
CDR3aa: CAWSVKVASHTGGYTF
d_gene: .
j_gene: TRBJ1-2
abundance: .
v_gene: TRBV30

CDR3nt: TGCAGCGCAACTGACAGGGGAACCACTGAAGCTTTCTTT
CDR3aa: CSATDRGTTEAFF
d_gene: TRBD1
j_gene: TRBJ1-1
abundance: .
v_gene: TRBV29-1

CDR3nt: TGCAGTGTAAAGGCGGACACTGAAGCTTTCTTT
CDR3aa: CSVKADTEAFF
d_gene: .
j_gene: TRBJ1-1
abundance: .
v_gene: TRBV20-1

CDR3nt: TGTGCCAGCAGCTTGCGGCGGACAGGGTCCACCGGGGAGCTGTTTTTT
CDR3aa: CASSLRRTGSTGELFF
d_gene: TRBD1
j_gene: TRBJ2-2
abundance: .
v_gene: TRBV5-4

CDR3nt: TGTGCCAGCAGCTTAAGGAGCGAGGAGCAGTTCTTC
CDR3aa: CASSLRSEEQFF
d_gene: .
j_gene: TRBJ2-1
abundance: .
v_gene: TRBV11-3

CDR3nt: TGTGCTAGTGGTCAGCGGGAAAGTACCGCTCCATTCTTC
CDR3aa: CASGQRESTAPFF
d_gene: TRBD2
j_gene: TRBJ2-1
abundance: once
v_gene: TRBV12-5

CDR3nt: TGTGCCAGCAGCTTATATGGGGGGGCTAGCACAGATACGCAGTATTTT
CDR3aa: CASSLYGGASTDTQYF
d_gene: .
j_gene: TRBJ2-3
abundance: .
v_gene: TRBV11-2

CDR3nt: TGCGCCAGCAGCTTAGAGGGTTCGAACACTGAAGCTTTCTTT
CDR3aa: CASSLEGSNTEAFF
d_gene: .
j_gene: TRBJ1-1
abundance: .
v_gene: TRBV5-1

CDR3nt: TGTGCCAGCAGCTTGGTAGACAGGGGGCGGTCAGATACGCAGTATTTT
CDR3aa: CASSLVDRGRSDTQYF
d_gene: TRBD1
j_gene: TRBJ2-3
abundance: .
v_gene: TRBV5-6

CDR3nt: TGTGCCAGCAGTTACAACAGAAACTACGAGCAGTACTTC
CDR3aa: CASSYNRNYEQYF
d_gene: .
j_gene: TRBJ2-7
abundance: .
v_gene: TRBV6-5

CDR3nt: TGTGCCAGCAGCTTAGTGGCGGGGGGGCCTTTAGAGTCGGCTGAGCAGTTCTTC
CDR3aa: CASSLVAGGPLESAEQFF
d_gene: TRBD2
j_gene: TRBJ2-1
abundance: .
v_gene: TRBV7-2

CDR3nt: TGTGCCAGCAGTTTAATTGGGGCTAGCACAGATACGCAGTATTTT
CDR3aa: CASSLIGASTDTQYF
d_gene: .
j_gene: TRBJ2-3
abundance: .
v_gene: TRBV28

CDR3nt: TGTGCCAGCACTGGACGGGGTTCCGGAAACACCATATATTTT
CDR3aa: CASTGRGSGNTIYF
d_gene: .
j_gene: TRBJ1-3
abundance: .
v_gene: TRBV6-6

CDR3nt: TGTGCCAGCAGCCTACCCACCACCCCTCACCGGGACAGGTCCAACTATGGCTACACCTTC
CDR3aa: CASSLPTTPHRDRSNYGYTF
d_gene: TRBD1
j_gene: TRBJ1-2
abundance: .
v_gene: TRBV11-3

CDR3nt: TGCGCCAGCAGCTTGGCCGAGGGAGGCTATGGCTACACCTTC
CDR3aa: CASSLAEGGYGYTF
d_gene: .
j_gene: TRBJ1-2
abundance: .
v_gene: TRBV5-1

CDR3nt: TGTGCCAGCAGCTGGCGCGCGGGACAGGGGGAGACCCAGTACTTC
CDR3aa: CASSWRAGQGETQYF
d_gene: TRBD1
j_gene: TRBJ2-5
abundance: .
v_gene: TRBV7-2

CDR3nt: TGTGCCAGCAGCACCCTACAGGGCTCTTTCACTGAAGCTTTCTTT
CDR3aa: CASSTLQGSFTEAFF
d_gene: .
j_gene: TRBJ1-1
abundance: .
v_gene: TRBV6-5

CDR3nt: TGTGCCAGCAGTTACCGGGGTTCTGGAAACACCATATATTTT
CDR3aa: CASSYRGSGNTIYF
d_gene: .
j_gene: TRBJ1-3
abundance: .
v_gene: TRBV6-5

CDR3nt: TGCGCCAGCAGCCAAGGGGGGGTAGGAAACACCATATATTTT
CDR3aa: CASSQGGVGNTIYF
d_gene: .
j_gene: TRBJ1-3
abundance: .
v_gene: TRBV4-3

CDR3nt: TGTGCCAGCTCACAGACCCCGCGGGCTCGAACTGAAGCTTTCTTT
CDR3aa: CASSQTPRARTEAFF
d_gene: .
j_gene: TRBJ1-1
abundance: .
v_gene: TRBV18

CDR3nt: TGTGCCAGCAGTGATACAGGGAAAAACTCCTACAATGAGCAGTTCTTC
CDR3aa: CASSDTGKNSYNEQFF
d_gene: .
j_gene: TRBJ2-1
abundance: .
v_gene: TRBV6-1

CDR3nt: TGTGCCAGCAGCAATACAGGGGCGGGGGGCTACACCTTC
CDR3aa: CASSNTGAGGYTF
d_gene: TRBD1
j_gene: TRBJ1-2
abundance: .
v_gene: TRBV7-2

CDR3nt: TGTGCCAGCAGTTCAGATTATGGCTACACCTTC
CDR3aa: CASSSDYGYTF
d_gene: .
j_gene: TRBJ1-2
abundance: .
v_gene: TRBV28

CDR3nt: TGTGCCAGCTCACCACTGGGCCCCCCTATGACTAATTCACCCCTCCACTTT
CDR3aa: CASSPLGPPMTNSPLHF
d_gene: .
j_gene: TRBJ1-6
abundance: .
v_gene: TRBV18

CDR3nt: TGTGCCAGCAGTGGCCCGGGACAGGGGGGGGAGACCCAGTACTTC
CDR3aa: CASSGPGQGGETQYF
d_gene: TRBD1
j_gene: TRBJ2-5
abundance: .
v_gene: TRBV2

CDR3nt: TGTGCCAGCAGCTCGGGAACTATGAGGAGCTACACCTTC
CDR3aa: CASSSGTMRSYTF
d_gene: .
j_gene: TRBJ1-2
abundance: .
v_gene: TRBV7-2

CDR3nt: TGTGCCAGCAGCTTAAGCCGTGGGGGGGTGGGGCAGTACTTC
CDR3aa: CASSLSRGGVGQYF
d_gene: TRBD2
j_gene: TRBJ2-7
abundance: .
v_gene: TRBV7-2

CDR3nt: TGTGCCAGCGGGGGGACAGGGGCAAGTTACTATGGCTACACCTTC
CDR3aa: CASGGTGASYYGYTF
d_gene: TRBD1
j_gene: TRBJ1-2
abundance: .
v_gene: TRBV28